Sequencing of this T cell receptor beta chain was carried out in a study of cytomegalovirus exposure and HLA in healthy donors. On the study more broadly: Earlier findings included 117 million unique TCR beta sequences obtained from about 180 million T cells.

With respect to this clone: Its specificity is not known.

Deletions cut 5 bases from V and 3 bases from J, with 11 bases between. The CDR3 runs 14 residues. The germline V gene has CDR1 SEHNR and CDR2 FQNEAQ (reference sequence). Regarding the study as a whole: Among TCR sequences, most were rare, though some public TCRs appeared in many donors. Fewer N-insertions (relative to the approximately 670-donor mean) were reportedly seen in an Asian-associated ancestry cluster in a later analysis.

The PCR ran on 60 Vbeta and 13 Jbeta primers. Method: immunoSEQ multiplex PCR; TCRdb's copy keeps in-frame clones and lacks some. The profile shows 200,000 or so clones, over 65% of them singletons. The origin of this receptor is a man aged 18 to 30 in good health and CMV-seronegative. The sequenced material came from PBMCs. This chain uses TRBV7-9 with TRBJ2-1, with D possibly being TRBD2 (6 bases). CDR3 amino acids: CASSPGTYYNEQFF. CDR3 nucleotide sequence: TGTGCCAGCAGCCCCGGGACTTACTACAATGAGCAGTTCTTC.